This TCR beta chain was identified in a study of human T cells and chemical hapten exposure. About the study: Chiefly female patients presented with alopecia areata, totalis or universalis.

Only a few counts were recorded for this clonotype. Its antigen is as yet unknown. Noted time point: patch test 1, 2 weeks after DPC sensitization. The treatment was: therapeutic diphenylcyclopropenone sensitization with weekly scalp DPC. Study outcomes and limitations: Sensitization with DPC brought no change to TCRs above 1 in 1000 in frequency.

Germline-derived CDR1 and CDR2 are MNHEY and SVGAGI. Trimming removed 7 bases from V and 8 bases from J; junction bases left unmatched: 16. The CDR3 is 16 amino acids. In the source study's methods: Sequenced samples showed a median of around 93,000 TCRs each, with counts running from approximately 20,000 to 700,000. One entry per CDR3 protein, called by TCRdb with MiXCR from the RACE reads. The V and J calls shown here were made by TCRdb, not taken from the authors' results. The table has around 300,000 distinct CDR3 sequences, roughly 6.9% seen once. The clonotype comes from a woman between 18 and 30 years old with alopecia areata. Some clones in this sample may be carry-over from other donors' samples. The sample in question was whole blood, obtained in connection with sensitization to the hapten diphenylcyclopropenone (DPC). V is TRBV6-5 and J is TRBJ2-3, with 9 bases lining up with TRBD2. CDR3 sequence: CASIKMSGGSSGTQYF. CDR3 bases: TGTGCCAGCATTAAGATGAGCGGGGGGTCCTCGGGTACGCAGTATTTT.